This T cell receptor beta chain was sequenced for a study of blood T cells in healthy people across ages. Study outcomes and limitations: There were more naive CD4+ cells and higher diversity in long-lived donors than in aged donors.

Using a J-beta primer mix together with a sample-barcoded 5' primer, a second PCR was run for about 6 to 12 cycles. Using its own MiXCR run on the 5' RACE reads, TCRdb lists one record per CDR3 protein. The table lists 700,000 or so distinct CDR3 sequences, about 20% of them singletons. The authors drew around 9.4 milliliters of peripheral blood from each donor. The CDR3 sequence is 11 residues long. Trimming stripped 11 bases from V and 7 bases from J, with 14 bases between. The V gene's germline CDR1 is LNHDA and CDR2 SQIVND (reference sequence). On this clonotype: Its antigen remains unknown.

This sequence joins TRBV19 and TRBJ1-2; TRBD1 might be the D (5 bases). Sequenced sample: blood. This TCR was recovered from a man between 65 and 85 years old in good health. Here the CDR3 reads CASCLQGGYTF. The CDR3 DNA is TGTGCCTCCTGTCTCCAGGGTGGCTACACCTTC.